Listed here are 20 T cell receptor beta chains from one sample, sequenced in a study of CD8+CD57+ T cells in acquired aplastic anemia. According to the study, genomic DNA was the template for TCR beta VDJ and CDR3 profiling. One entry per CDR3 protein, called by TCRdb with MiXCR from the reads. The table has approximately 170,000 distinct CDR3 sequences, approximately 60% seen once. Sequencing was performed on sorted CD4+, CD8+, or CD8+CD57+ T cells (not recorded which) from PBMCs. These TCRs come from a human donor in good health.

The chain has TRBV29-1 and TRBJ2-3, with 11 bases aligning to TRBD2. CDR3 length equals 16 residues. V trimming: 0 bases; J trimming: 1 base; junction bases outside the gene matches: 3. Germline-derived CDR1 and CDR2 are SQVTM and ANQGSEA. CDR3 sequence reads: CSVEEMGLAGTDTQYF. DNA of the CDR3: TGCAGCGTTGAAGAGATGGGACTAGCGGGCACAGATACGCAGTATTTT.

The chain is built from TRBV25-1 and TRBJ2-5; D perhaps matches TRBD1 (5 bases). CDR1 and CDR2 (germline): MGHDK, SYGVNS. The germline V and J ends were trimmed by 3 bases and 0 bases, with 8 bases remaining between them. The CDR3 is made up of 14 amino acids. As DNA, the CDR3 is TGTGCCAGCAGTGACCAGACAGACCAAGAGACCCAGTACTTC. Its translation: CASSDQTDQETQYF. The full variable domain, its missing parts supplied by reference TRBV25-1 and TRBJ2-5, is EADIYQTPRYLVIGTGKKITLECSQTMGHDKMYWYQQDPGMELHLIHYSYGVNSTEKGDLSSESTVSRIRTEHFPLTLESARPSHTSQYLCASSDQTDQETQYFGPGTRLLVL.

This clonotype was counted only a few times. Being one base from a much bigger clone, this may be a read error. This CDR3 is CASSHTTGLARDYEQFF. CDR3 in DNA: TGTGCCAGCAGCCATACTACGGGACTAGCGAGAGACTATGAGCAGTTCTTC. The chain employs TRBV14 and TRBJ2-1; 10 bases are shared with TRBD2. The CDR3 length is 17 residues. V shed 3 bases and J 8 bases; nucleotides not matched to a gene: 13. Per the germline V gene, CDR1 is SGHDN and CDR2 is FVKESK. The full variable domain, completed using reference TRBV14 and TRBJ2-1, is EAGVTQFPSHSVIEKGQTVTLRCDPISGHDNLYWYRRVMGKEIKFLLHFVKESKQDESGMPNNRFLAERTGGTYSTLKVQPAELEDSGVYFCASSHTTGLARDYEQFFGPGTRLTVL.

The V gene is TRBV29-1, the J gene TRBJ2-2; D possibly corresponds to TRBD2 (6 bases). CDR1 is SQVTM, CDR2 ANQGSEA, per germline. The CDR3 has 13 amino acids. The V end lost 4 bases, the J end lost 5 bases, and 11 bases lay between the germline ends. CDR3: CSVGAGLTGELFF. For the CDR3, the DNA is TGCAGCGTTGGAGCGGGCCTGACCGGGGAGCTGTTTTTT.

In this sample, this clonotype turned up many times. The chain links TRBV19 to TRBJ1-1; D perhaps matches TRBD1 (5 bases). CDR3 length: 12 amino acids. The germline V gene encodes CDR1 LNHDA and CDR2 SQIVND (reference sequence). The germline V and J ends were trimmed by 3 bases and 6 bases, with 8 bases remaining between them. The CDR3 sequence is CASSMGGAEAFF. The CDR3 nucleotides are TGTGCCAGTAGTATGGGGGGGGCTGAAGCTTTCTTT.

The CDR3 sequence: CASSEGANYNYGYTF. DNA of the CDR3: TGTGCCAGCAGCGAGGGGGCGAACTATAACTATGGCTACACCTTC. The chain joins TRBV7-9 to TRBJ1-2, with 7 bases identical to TRBD1. The CDR3 has 15 residues. V gave up 5 bases and J gave up 1 base; unmatched junction bases: 7. Per germline, CDR1 SEHNR and CDR2 FQNEAQ (reference sequence).

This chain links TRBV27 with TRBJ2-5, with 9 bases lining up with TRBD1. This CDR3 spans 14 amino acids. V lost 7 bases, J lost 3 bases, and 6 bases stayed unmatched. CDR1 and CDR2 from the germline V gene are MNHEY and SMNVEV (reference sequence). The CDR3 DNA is TGTGCCAGCATCACCCGGGACAGGGAAGAGACCCAGTACTTC. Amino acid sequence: CASITRDREETQYF.

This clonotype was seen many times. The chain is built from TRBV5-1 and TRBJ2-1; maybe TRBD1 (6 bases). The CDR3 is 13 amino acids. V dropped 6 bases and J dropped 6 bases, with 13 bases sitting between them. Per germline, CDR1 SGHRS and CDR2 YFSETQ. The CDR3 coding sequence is TGCGCCAGCACAGGGGCCTCTCTCAATGAGCAGTTCTTC. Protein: CASTGASLNEQFF.

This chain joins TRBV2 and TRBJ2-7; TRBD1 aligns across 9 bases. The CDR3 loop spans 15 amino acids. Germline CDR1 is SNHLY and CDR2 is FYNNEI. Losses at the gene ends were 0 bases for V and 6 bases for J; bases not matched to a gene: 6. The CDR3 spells CASSEAPGQGSEQYF. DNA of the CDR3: TGTGCCAGCAGTGAAGCCCCGGGACAGGGTTCCGAGCAGTACTTC.

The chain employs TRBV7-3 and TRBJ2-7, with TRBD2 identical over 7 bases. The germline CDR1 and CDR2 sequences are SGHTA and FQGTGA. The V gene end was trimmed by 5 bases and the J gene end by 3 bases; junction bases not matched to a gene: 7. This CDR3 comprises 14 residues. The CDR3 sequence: CASSSSGEDYEQYF. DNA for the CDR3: TGTGCCAGCAGCAGCAGCGGGGAGGACTACGAGCAGTACTTC.

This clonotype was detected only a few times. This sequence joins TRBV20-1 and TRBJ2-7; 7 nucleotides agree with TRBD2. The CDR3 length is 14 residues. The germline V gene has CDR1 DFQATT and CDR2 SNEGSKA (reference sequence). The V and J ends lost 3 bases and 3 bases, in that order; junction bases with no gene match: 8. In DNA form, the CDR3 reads TGCAGTGCTAGGGGGAGGGAGGGTGGCTACGAGCAGTACTTC. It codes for CSARGREGGYEQYF.

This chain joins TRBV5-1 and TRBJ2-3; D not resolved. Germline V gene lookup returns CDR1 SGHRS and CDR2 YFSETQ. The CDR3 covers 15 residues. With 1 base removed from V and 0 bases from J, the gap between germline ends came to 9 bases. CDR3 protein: CASSLIQTSTDTQYF. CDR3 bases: TGCGCCAGCAGCTTGATTCAAACTAGCACAGATACGCAGTATTTT. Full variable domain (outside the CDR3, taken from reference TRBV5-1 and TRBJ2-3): KAGVTQTPRYLIKTRGQQVTLSCSPISGHRSVSWYQQTPGQGLQFLFEYFSETQRNKGNFPGRFSGRQFSNSRSEMNVSTLELGDSALYLCASSLIQTSTDTQYFGPGTRLTVL.

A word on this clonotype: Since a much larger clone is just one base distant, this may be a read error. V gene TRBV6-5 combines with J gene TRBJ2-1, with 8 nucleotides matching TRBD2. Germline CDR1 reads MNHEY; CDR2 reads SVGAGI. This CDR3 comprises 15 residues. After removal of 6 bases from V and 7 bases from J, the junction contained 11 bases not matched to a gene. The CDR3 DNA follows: TGTGCCAGCAGACAACTAGCGGACCCCTTGAATGAGCAGTTCTTC. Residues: CASRQLADPLNEQFF.

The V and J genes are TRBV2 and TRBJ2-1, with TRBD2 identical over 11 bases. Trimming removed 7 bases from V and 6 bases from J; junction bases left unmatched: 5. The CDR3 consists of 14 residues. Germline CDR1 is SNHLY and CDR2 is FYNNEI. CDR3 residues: CASKTSGRGNEQFF. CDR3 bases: TGTGCCAGCAAAACTAGCGGGAGAGGCAATGAGCAGTTCTTC. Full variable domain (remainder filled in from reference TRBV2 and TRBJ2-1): EPEVTQTPSHQVTQMGQEVILRCVPISNHLYFYWYRQILGQKVEFLVSFYNNEISEKSEIFDDQFSVERPDGSNFTLKIRSTKLEDSAMYFCASKTSGRGNEQFFGPGTRLTVL.

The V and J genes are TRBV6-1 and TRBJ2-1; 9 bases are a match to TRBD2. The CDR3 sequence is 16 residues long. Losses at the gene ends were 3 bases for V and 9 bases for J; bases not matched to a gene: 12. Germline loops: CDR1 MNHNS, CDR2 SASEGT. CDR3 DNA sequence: TGTGCCAGCAGTGAGACAGCGGGAGGCGAGGTCGGTGAGCAGTTCTTC. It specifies CASSETAGGEVGEQFF.

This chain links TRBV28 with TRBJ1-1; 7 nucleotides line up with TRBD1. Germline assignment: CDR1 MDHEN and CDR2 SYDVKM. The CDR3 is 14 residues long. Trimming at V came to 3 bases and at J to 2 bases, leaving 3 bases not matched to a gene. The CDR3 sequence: CASSFTGVNTEAFF. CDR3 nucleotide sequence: TGTGCCAGCAGTTTCACAGGGGTTAACACTGAAGCTTTCTTT.

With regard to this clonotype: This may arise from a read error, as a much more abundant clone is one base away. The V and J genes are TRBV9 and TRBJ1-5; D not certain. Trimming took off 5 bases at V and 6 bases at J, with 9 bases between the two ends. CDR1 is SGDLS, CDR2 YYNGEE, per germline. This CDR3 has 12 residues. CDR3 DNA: TGTGCCAGCAGTTACCTGGCTCAGCCCCAGCATTTT. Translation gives CASSYLAQPQHF.

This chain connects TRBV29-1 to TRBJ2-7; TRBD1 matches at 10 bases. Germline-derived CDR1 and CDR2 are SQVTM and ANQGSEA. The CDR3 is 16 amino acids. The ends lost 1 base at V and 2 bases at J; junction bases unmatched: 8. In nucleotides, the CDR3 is TGCAGCGTTGAAGTAGCTGGACAGGGGGTCACCTACGAGCAGTACTTC. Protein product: CSVEVAGQGVTYEQYF.

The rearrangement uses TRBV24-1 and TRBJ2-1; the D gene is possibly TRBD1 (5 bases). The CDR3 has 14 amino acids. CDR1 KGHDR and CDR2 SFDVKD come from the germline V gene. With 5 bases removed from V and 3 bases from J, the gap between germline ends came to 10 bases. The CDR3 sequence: CATSADDSYNEQFF. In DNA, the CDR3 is TGTGCCACCAGTGCCGACGACAGCTACAATGAGCAGTTCTTC.

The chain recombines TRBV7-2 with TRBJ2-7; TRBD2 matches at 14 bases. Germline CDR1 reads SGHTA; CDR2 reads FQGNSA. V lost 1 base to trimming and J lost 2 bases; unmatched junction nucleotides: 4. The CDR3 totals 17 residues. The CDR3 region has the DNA TGTGCCAGCAGCTTAGGACTAGCGGGGGGGCTCCCCTACGAGCAGTACTTC. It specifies CASSLGLAGGLPYEQYF.